Following are 14 T cell receptor beta chains from one sample sequenced in a study of CD8+ T cells in alopecia areata. RNA was extracted and reverse transcribed into cDNA as the sequencing template. Method: immunoSEQ multiplex PCR; TCRdb's copy keeps in-frame clones and lacks some. The sample yields 200,000 to 250,000 clones, 50% to 70% seen once. The sample in question was CD4+ T cells sorted from blood, obtained at week 0. The receptor set was obtained from a human donor with alopecia areata.

This clone was detected ten times or more. The chain has TRBV7-3 and TRBJ2-2; a possible D gene is TRBD2 (6 bases). Per germline, CDR1 SGHTA and CDR2 FQGTGA. V dropped 5 bases and J dropped 0 bases, with 10 bases sitting between them. This CDR3 is 15 amino acids long. The DNA for the CDR3 is TGTGCCAGCAGCCCGGGACTTGCGAACACCGGGGAGCTGTTTTTT. Its protein is CASSPGLANTGELFF.

The chain has TRBV30 and TRBJ1-5; D remains unclear. V was trimmed by 3 bases and J by 1 base, leaving 4 bases between them. Germline V CDR1 and CDR2: GTSNPN, SVGIG (reference sequence). The CDR3 totals 12 residues. CDR3 region: CAWRESNQPQHF. The CDR3 DNA reads as TGTGCCTGGAGGGAAAGCAATCAGCCCCAGCATTTT.

The rearrangement joins TRBV7-3 to TRBJ1-1; D remains unclear. Germline CDR1 SGHTA, CDR2 FQGTGA. V was shortened by 5 bases and J by 4 bases, with 11 bases between the two germline ends. The CDR3 length is 13 residues. The CDR3 coding sequence is TGTGCCAGCAGCGTTACATCCTCCACTGAAGCTTTCTTT. Translating gives CASSVTSSTEAFF.

This clone was detected only once. The chain joins TRBV2 to TRBJ1-2, with 9 bases matching TRBD1. Germline CDR1 is SNHLY and CDR2 is FYNNEI. Trimming cost V 9 bases and J 8 bases; bases outside gene matches: 13. The CDR3 is 14 residues long. In nucleotides, the CDR3 is TGTGCCAGTTATCCTGGGGGACAGGGAAGAGGCTACACCTTC. It codes for CASYPGGQGRGYTF. The full variable domain, its missing parts supplied by reference TRBV2 and TRBJ1-2, is EPEVTQTPSHQVTQMGQEVILRCVPISNHLYFYWYRQILGQKVEFLVSFYNNEISEKSEIFDDQFSVERPDGSNFTLKIRSTKLEDSAMYFCASYPGGQGRGYTFGSGTRLTVV.

This clone appeared a few times. This chain links TRBV9 with TRBJ2-7, with D unresolved. V was clipped by 5 bases and J by 1 base, with 10 bases between them. The germline CDR1 and CDR2 sequences are SGDLS and YYNGEE. This CDR3 spans 13 amino acids. CDR3 protein: CASSTGPSYEQYF. In DNA form, the CDR3 reads TGTGCCAGCAGTACCGGACCATCCTACGAGCAGTACTTC.

The chain couples TRBV5-6 to TRBJ1-1; 9 nucleotides agree with TRBD1. V gave up 3 bases and J gave up 5 bases; unmatched junction bases: 5. The CDR3 is made up of 14 amino acids. The germline CDR1 and CDR2 sequences are SGHDT and YYEEEE. The CDR3 sequence: CASSSGQGWTEAFF. DNA of the CDR3: TGTGCCAGCAGCTCAGGACAGGGGTGGACTGAAGCTTTCTTT.

V gene TRBV15 combines with J gene TRBJ1-2; a weak D match, TRBD1 (6 bases). Germline V gives CDR1 LNHNV, CDR2 YYDKDF (reference sequence). The CDR3 length is 14 residues. The V end was cut by 4 bases, the J end by 4 bases, with 13 bases between. The CDR3 DNA sequence: TGTGCCACCAGCAAAACAGGGACCGTCTATGGCTACACCTTC. Translated: CATSKTGTVYGYTF. Combining the CDR3 with reference TRBV15 and TRBJ1-2 gives the whole variable domain DAMVIQNPRYQVTQFGKPVTLSCSQTLNHNVMYWYQQKSSQAPKLLFHYYDKDFNNEADTPDNFQSRRPNTSFCFLDIRSPGLGDTAMYLCATSKTGTVYGYTFGSGTRLTVV.

The chain uses TRBV5-6 and TRBJ1-2; the match to TRBD1 covers 7 bases. The germline CDR1 and CDR2 sequences are SGHDT and YYEEEE. The CDR3 runs 12 residues. Trimming removed 7 bases from V and 2 bases from J; junction bases left unmatched: 2. The CDR3 is CASWGQNYGYTF. CDR3 DNA sequence: TGTGCCAGCTGGGGACAGAACTATGGCTACACCTTC. The whole variable domain, filled in from reference TRBV5-6 and TRBJ1-2, reads DAGVTQSPTHLIKTRGQQVTLRCSPKSGHDTVSWYQQALGQGPQFIFQYYEEEERQRGNFPDRFSGHQFPNYSSELNVNALLLGDSALYLCASWGQNYGYTFGSGTRLTVV.

The chain is built from TRBV10-3 and TRBJ1-2; D is possibly TRBD1 (5 bases). The V gene lost 11 bases and the J gene lost 6 bases, with 16 bases spanning the gap. From germline, CDR1 is ENHRY and CDR2 SYGVKD. The CDR3 has 12 residues. Here the CDR3 reads CAAAAARDGYTF. The CDR3 nucleotides read TGTGCCGCAGCAGCCGCCAGGGATGGCTACACCTTC.

Concerning this clone itself: The sample carries other DNA sequences with the same CDR3. The chain couples TRBV30 to TRBJ2-7, with D unclear. The germline V and J ends were trimmed by 0 bases and 3 bases, with 3 bases remaining between them. The germline gives CDR1 GTSNPN, CDR2 SVGIG (reference sequence). The CDR3 is 11 residues long. CDR3 sequence: CAWSVGYEQYF. The CDR3 DNA follows: TGTGCCTGGAGTGTAGGCTACGAGCAGTACTTC. The entire variable domain, with the rest obtained from reference TRBV30 and TRBJ2-7, is as follows: SQTIHQWPATLVQPVGSPLSLECTVEGTSNPNLYWYRQAAGRGLQLLFYSVGIGQISSEVPQNLSASRPQDRQFILSSKKLLLSDSGFYLCAWSVGYEQYFGPGTRLTVT.

About this clone: One junction end does not reproduce the germline sequence, and a read error may be involved. The J gene is TRBJ1-1, the V gene TRBV2; D call uncertain. Germline CDR1 is SNHLY and CDR2 is FYNNEI. The CDR3 is 15 residues long. The CDR3 nucleotides are TGTGCCAGCAGGGAAGTCCATTTGGGGAACACTGAAGCTTTCTTT. Protein: CASREVHLGNTEAFF.

The chain is built from TRBV30 and TRBJ2-1, with TRBD2 matching 8 bases. Unmatched junction bases numbered 4, after V lost 3 bases and J lost 9 bases. The length of the CDR3 is 12 residues. CDR1 and CDR2 from the germline V gene are GTSNPN and SVGIG (reference sequence). CDR3 sequence: CAWRSRGGEQFF. The DNA for the CDR3 is TGTGCCTGGAGAAGTCGGGGGGGTGAGCAGTTCTTC.

Here the CDR3 DNA reads TGTGCTAGTGGTTTGGTATTAGATGGGGACTTGAATGAGCAGTTCTTC. It translates to CASGLVLDGDLNEQFF. This chain joins TRBV12-5 and TRBJ2-1; D is possibly TRBD2 (6 bases). V lost 0 bases, J lost 7 bases, and 16 bases lay in between. The length of the CDR3 is 16 residues. Looked up from germline, CDR1 is LGHNT and CDR2 is FRNRAP.

The V gene is TRBV2, the J gene TRBJ2-7; the match to TRBD1 covers 7 bases. This CDR3 has 13 amino acids. The junction had 5 bases not matched to a gene; V was cut back by 8 bases and J by 1 base. The germline V gene encodes CDR1 SNHLY and CDR2 FYNNEI. CDR3 protein: CASLGGGSYEQYF. DNA for the CDR3: TGTGCCAGCTTAGGGGGCGGATCCTACGAGCAGTACTTC. The entire variable domain, with the rest obtained from reference TRBV2 and TRBJ2-7, is as follows: EPEVTQTPSHQVTQMGQEVILRCVPISNHLYFYWYRQILGQKVEFLVSFYNNEISEKSEIFDDQFSVERPDGSNFTLKIRSTKLEDSAMYFCASLGGGSYEQYFGPGTRLTVT.